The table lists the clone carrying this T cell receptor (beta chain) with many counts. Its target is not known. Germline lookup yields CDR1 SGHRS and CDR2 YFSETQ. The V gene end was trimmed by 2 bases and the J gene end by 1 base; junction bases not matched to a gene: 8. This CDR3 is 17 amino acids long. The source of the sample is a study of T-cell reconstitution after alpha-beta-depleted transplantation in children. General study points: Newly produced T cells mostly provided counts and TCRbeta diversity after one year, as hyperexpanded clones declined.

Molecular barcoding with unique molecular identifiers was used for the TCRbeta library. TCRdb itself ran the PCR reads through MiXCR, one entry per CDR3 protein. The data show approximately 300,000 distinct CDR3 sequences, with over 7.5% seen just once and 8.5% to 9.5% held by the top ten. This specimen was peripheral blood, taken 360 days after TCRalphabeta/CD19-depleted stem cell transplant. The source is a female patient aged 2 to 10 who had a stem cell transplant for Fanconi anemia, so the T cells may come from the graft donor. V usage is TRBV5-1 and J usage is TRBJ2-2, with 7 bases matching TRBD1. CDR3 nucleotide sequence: TGCGCCAGCAGCTTTTTAACAGGGACAGTGAACACCGGGGAGCTGTTTTTT. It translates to CASSFLTGTVNTGELFF.